The present T cell receptor beta chain was sequenced within a study of PD-L1 blockade in urothelial cancer. Regarding time point: peripheral blood 6 weeks after treatment start. Some clones are missing from TCRdb's copy, which holds only in-frame ones; the method was immunoSEQ multiplex PCR. The repertoire has roughly 100,000 clones, over 80% of them found once; the top ten carry around 7.7%. The starting material was PBMCs, obtained around atezolizumab (anti-PD-L1) treatment. The source of this sequence is a man in his 70s with urothelial cancer.

This CDR3 is CASSLGGAGAVNEQYF. The CDR3 DNA is TGTGCCAGCAGCTTAGGGGGAGCAGGGGCAGTCAACGAGCAGTACTTC. The rearrangement joins TRBV7-3 to TRBJ2-7; D is perhaps TRBD1 (6 bases). V was clipped by 2 bases and J by 5 bases, with 19 bases between them. The CDR3 has 16 amino acids. Per the germline V gene, CDR1 is SGHTA and CDR2 is FQGTGA.